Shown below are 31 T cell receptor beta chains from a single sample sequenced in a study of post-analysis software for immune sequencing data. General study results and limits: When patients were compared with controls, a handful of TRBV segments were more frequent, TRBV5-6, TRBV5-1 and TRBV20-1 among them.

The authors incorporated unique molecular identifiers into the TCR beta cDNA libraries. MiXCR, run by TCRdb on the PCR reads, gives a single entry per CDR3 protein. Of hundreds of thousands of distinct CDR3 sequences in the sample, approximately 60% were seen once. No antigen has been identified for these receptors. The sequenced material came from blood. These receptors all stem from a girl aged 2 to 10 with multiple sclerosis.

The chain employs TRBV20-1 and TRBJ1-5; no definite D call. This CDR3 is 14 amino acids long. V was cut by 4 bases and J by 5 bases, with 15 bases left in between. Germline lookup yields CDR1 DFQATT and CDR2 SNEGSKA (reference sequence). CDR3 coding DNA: TGCAGTGCTAAATCCGGCAGTCGGGATCAGCCCCAGCATTTT. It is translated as CSAKSGSRDQPQHF.

This CDR3 is CASSATGTYNEQFF. The CDR3 DNA reads as TGTGCCAGCAGCGCAACCGGGACCTACAATGAGCAGTTCTTC. The genes are TRBV9 and TRBJ2-1; possible D gene TRBD2, 5 bases. This CDR3 contains 14 residues. Germline CDR1 and CDR2: SGDLS and YYNGEE. Trimming cost V 3 bases and J 2 bases, with 9 bases left between them.

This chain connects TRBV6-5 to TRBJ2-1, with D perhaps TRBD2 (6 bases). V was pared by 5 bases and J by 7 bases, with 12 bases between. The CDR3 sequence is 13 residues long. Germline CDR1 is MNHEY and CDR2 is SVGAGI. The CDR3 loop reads CASSVSGTNEQFF. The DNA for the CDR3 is TGTGCCAGCAGTGTATCCGGGACTAATGAGCAGTTCTTC.

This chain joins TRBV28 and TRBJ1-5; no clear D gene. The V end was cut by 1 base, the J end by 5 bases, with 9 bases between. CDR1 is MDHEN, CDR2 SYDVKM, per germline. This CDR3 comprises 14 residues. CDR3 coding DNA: TGTGCCAGCAGTTTATTCGGAGCAGATCAGCCCCAGCATTTT. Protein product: CASSLFGADQPQHF.

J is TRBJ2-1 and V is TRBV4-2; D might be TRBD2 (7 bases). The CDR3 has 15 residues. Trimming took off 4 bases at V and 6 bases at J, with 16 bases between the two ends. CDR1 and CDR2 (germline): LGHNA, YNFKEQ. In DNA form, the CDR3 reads TGTGCCAGCAGCCCTGAACGGGGGGCCGGCAATGAGCAGTTCTTC. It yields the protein CASSPERGAGNEQFF.

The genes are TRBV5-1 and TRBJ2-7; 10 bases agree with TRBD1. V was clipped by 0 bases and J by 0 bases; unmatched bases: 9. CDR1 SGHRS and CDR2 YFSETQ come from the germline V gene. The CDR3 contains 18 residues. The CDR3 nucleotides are TGCGCCAGCAGCTTGGCCCCGGGACAGGGGTCTGTCTCCTACGAGCAGTACTTC. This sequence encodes CASSLAPGQGSVSYEQYF. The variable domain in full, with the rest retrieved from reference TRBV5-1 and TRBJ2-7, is KAGVTQTPRYLIKTRGQQVTLSCSPISGHRSVSWYQQTPGQGLQFLFEYFSETQRNKGNFPGRFSGRQFSNSRSEMNVSTLELGDSALYLCASSLAPGQGSVSYEQYFGPGTRLTVT.

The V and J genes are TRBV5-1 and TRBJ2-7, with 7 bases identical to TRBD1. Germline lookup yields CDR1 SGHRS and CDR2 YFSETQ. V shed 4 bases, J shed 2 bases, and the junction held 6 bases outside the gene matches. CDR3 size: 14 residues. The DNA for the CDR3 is TGCGCCAGCAGCCCCGACAGGGCGCCCTACGAGCAGTACTTC. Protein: CASSPDRAPYEQYF.

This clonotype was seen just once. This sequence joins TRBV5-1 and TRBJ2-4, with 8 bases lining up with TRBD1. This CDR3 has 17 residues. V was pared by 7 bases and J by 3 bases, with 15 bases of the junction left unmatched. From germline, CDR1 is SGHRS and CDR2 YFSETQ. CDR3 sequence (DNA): TGCGCCAGCTGGACAGGGTTGAGGAAAAAAGGCAAAAACATTCAGTACTTC. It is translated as CASWTGLRKKGKNIQYF.

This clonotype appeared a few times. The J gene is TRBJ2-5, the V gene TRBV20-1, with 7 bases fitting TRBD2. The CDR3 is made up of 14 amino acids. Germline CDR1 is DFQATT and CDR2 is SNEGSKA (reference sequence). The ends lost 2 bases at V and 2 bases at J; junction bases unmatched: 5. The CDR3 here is CSARMGLIQETQYF. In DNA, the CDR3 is TGCAGTGCTAGAATGGGACTAATACAAGAGACCCAGTACTTC.

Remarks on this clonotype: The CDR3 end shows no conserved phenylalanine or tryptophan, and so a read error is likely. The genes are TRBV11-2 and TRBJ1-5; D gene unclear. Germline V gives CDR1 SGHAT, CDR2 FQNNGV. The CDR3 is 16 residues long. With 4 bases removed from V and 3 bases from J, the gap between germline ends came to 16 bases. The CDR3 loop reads CASSSAGRGDNQPQHC. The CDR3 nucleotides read TGTGCCAGCAGCTCCGCCGGGCGCGGAGACAATCAGCCCCAGCATTGT.

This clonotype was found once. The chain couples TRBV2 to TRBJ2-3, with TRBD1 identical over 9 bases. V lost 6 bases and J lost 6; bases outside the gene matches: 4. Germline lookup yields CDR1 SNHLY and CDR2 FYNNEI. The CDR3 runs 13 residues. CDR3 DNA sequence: TGTGCCAGCAGCGCAGGGACAGGGGATACGCAGTATTTT. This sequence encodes CASSAGTGDTQYF.

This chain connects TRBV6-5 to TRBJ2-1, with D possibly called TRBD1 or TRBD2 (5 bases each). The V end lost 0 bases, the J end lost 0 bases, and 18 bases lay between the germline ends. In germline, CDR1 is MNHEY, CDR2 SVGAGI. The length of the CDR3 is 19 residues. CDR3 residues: CASSYSTPGTRSSYNEQFF. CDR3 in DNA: TGTGCCAGCAGTTACTCGACCCCCGGGACGAGAAGCTCCTACAATGAGCAGTTCTTC.

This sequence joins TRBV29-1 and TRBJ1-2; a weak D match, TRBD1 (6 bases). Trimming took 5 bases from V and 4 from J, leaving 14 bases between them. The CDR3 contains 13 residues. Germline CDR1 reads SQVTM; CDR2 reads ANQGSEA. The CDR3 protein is CSVSGRGGYGYTF. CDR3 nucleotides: TGCAGCGTTTCAGGCAGAGGGGGCTATGGCTACACCTTC.

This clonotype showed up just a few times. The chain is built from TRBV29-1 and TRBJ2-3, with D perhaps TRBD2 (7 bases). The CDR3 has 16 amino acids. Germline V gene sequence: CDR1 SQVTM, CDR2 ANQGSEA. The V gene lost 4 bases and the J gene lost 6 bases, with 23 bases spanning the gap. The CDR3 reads CSVAPRRSGDTDTQYF. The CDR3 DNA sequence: TGCAGCGTTGCTCCGCGTAGGAGCGGGGACACCGATACGCAGTATTTT.

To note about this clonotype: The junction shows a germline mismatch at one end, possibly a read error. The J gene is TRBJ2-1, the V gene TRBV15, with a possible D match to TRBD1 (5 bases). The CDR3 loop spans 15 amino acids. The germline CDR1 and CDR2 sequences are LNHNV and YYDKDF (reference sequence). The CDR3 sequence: CATSREGDTYNEQFF. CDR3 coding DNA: TGTGCCACAAGCAGAGAAGGGGATACCTACAATGAGCAGTTCTTC.

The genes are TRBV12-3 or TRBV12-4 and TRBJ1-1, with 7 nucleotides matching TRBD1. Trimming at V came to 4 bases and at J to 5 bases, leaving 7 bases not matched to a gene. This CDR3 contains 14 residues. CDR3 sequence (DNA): TGTGCCAGCAGTTCCCCGACAGGGCGGACTGAAGCTTTCTTT. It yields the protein CASSSPTGRTEAFF.

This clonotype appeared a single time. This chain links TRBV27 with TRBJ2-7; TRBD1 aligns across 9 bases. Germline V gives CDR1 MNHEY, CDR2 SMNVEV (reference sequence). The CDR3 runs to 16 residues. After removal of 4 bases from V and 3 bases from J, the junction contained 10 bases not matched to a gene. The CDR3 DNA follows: TGTGCCAGCAGTTCAGCGGCCGGGACAGGGAACTACGAGCAGTACTTC. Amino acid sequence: CASSSAAGTGNYEQYF.

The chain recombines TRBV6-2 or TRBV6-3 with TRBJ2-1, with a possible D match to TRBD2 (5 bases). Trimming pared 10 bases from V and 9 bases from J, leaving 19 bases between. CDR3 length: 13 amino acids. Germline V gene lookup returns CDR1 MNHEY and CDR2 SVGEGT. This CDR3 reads CATAPREGSEQFF. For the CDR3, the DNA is TGTGCCACCGCTCCGAGGGAAGGATCTGAGCAGTTCTTC.

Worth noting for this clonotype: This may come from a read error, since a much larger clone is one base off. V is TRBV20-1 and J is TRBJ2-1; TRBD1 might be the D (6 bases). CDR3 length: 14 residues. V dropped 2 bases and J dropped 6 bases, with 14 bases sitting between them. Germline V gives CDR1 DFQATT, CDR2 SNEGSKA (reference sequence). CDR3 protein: CSARLDRTCNEQFF. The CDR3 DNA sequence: TGCAGTGCTAGACTAGACAGGACATGCAATGAGCAGTTCTTC.

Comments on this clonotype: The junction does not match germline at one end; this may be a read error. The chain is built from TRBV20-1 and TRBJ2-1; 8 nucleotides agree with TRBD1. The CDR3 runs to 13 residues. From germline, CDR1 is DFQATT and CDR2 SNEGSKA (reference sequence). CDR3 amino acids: CSAQQGVYDEQFF. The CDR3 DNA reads TGCAGTGCCCAACAGGGGGTCTACGATGAGCAGTTCTTC.

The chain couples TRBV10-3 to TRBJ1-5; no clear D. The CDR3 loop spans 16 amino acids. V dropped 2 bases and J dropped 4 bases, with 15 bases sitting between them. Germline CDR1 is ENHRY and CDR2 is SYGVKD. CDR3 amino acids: CAISETPSGSNQPQHF. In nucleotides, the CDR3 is TGTGCCATCAGTGAGACCCCGTCGGGGAGTAATCAGCCCCAGCATTTT.

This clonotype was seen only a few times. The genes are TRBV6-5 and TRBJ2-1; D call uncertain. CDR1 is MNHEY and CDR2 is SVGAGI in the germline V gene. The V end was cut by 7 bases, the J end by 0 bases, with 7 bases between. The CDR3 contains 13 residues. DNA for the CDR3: TGTGCCAGCAAAACGGGCTCCTACAATGAGCAGTTCTTC. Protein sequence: CASKTGSYNEQFF.

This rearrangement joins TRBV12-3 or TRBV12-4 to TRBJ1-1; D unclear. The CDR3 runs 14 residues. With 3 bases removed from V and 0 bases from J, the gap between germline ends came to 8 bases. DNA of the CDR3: TGTGCCAGCAGTTTCGGAACGGTGAACACTGAAGCTTTCTTT. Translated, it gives CASSFGTVNTEAFF.

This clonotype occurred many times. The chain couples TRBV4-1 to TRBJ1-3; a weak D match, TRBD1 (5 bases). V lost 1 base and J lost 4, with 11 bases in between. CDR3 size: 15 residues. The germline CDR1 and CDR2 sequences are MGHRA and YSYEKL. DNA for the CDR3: TGCGCCAGCAGCCAAGTCCCGGGGCCCGGAAACACCATATATTTT. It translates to CASSQVPGPGNTIYF.

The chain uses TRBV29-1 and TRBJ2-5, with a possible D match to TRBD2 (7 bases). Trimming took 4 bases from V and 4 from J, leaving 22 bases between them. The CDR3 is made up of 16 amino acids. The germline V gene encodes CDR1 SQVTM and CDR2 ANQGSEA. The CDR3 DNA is TGCAGCGTTGTAGGGCTCGGCGGGGGCACCTTAGAGACCCAGTACTTC. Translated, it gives CSVVGLGGGTLETQYF.

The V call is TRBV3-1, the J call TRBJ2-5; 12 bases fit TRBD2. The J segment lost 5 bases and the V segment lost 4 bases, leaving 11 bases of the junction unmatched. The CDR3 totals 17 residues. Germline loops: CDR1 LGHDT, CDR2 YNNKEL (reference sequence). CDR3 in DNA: TGTGCCAGCAGCCCCCAGCTAGGCCTAGCGGGAGGGGAGACCCAGTACTTC. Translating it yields CASSPQLGLAGGETQYF.

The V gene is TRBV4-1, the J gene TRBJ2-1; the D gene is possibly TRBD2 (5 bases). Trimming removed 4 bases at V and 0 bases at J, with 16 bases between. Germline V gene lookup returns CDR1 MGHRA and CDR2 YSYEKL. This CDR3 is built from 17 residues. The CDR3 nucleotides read TGCGCCAGCAGCCCCCCTCCGGAGGATTTCTCCTACAATGAGCAGTTCTTC. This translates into CASSPPPEDFSYNEQFF.

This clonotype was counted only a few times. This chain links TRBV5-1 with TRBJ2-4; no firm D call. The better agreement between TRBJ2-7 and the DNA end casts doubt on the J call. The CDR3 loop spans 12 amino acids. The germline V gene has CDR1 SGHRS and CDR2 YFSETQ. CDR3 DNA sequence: TGCGCCAGCAGCTTTTTAGGAGCCGAGCAGTACTTC. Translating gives CASSFLGAEQYF.

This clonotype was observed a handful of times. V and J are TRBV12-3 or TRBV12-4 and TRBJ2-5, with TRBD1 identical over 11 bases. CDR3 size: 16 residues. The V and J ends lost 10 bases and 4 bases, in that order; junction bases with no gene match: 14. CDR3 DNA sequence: TGTGCCACCACCGGTAGTCGGACAGGGGGCGGAGAGACCCAGTACTTC. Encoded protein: CATTGSRTGGGETQYF.

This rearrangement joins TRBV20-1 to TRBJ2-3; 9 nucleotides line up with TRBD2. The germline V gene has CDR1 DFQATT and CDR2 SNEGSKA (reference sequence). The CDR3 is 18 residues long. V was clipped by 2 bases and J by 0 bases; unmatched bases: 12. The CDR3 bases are TGCAGTGCTAGAACTGGTTTGAGCGGGAGGATTAGCACAGATACGCAGTATTTT. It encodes CSARTGLSGRISTDTQYF.

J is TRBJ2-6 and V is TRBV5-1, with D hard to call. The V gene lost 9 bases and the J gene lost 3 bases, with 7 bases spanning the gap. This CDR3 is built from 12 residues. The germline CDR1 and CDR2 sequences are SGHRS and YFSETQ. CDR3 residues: CAILLGANVLTF. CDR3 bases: TGCGCCATCCTGCTTGGGGCCAACGTCCTGACTTTC.